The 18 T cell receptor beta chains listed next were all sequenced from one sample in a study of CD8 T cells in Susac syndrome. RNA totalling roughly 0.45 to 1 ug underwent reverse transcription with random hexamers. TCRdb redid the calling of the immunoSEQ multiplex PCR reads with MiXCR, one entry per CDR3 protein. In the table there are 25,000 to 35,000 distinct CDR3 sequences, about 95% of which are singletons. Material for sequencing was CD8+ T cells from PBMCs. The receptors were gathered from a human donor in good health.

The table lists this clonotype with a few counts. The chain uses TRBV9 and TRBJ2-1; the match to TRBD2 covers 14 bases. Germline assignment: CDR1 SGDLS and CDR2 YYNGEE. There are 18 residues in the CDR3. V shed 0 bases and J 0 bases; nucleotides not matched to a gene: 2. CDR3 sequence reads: CASSVGGLAGASYNEQFF. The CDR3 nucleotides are TGTGCCAGCAGCGTAGGGGGACTAGCGGGGGCCTCCTACAATGAGCAGTTCTTC.

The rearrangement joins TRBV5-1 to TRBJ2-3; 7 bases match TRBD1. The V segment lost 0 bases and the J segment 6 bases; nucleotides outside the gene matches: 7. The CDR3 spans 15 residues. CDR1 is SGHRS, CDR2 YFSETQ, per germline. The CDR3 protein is CASSLETGKGDTQYF. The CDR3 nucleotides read TGCGCCAGCAGCTTGGAGACAGGGAAGGGGGATACGCAGTATTTT.

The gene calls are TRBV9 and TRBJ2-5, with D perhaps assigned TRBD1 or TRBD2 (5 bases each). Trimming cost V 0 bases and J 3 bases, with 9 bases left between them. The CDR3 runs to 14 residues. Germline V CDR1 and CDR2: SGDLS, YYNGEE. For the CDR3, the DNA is TGTGCCAGCAGCGTAGGCCAGGGAGAAGAGACCCAGTACTTC. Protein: CASSVGQGEETQYF.

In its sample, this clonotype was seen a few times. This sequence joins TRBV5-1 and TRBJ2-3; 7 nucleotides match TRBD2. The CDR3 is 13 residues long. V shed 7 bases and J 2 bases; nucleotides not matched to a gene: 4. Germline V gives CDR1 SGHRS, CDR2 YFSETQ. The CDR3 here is CASQRGNTDTQYF. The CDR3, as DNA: TGCGCCAGCCAGCGGGGAAACACAGATACGCAGTATTTT.

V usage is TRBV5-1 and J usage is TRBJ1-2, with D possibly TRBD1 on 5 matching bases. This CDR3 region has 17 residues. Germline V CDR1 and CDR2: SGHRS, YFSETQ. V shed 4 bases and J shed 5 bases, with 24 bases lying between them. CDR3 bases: TGCGCCAGCAGCCCCGGGGCAGGGACCGGAGTAAGATATGGCTACACCTTC. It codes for CASSPGAGTGVRYGYTF.

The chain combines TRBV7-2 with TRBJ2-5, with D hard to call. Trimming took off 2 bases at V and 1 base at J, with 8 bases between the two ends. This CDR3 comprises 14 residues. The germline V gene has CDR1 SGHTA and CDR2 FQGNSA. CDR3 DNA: TGTGCCAGCAGCTTAAATGGGGTCCAAGAGACCCAGTACTTC. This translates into CASSLNGVQETQYF.

The CDR3 bases are TGTGCCAGCAGCTTACCGAAGGGCACCATATATTTT. This sequence encodes CASSLPKGTIYF. The chain recombines TRBV7-9 with TRBJ1-3; D gene ambiguous. The CDR3 totals 12 residues. CDR1 SEHNR and CDR2 FQNEAQ come from the germline V gene (reference sequence). V lost 2 bases to trimming and J lost 9 bases, with 8 bases between them.

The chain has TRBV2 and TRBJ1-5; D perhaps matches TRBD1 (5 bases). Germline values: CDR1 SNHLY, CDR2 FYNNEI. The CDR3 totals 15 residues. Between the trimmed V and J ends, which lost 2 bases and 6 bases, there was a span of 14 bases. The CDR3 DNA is TGTGCCAGCAGTGAACTAGGGACGTTGGGTCAGCCCCAGCATTTT. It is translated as CASSELGTLGQPQHF.

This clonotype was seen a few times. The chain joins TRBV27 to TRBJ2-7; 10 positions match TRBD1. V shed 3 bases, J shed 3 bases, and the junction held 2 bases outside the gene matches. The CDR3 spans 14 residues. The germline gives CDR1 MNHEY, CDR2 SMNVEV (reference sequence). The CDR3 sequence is CASSFGTGDYEQYF. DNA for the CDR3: TGTGCCAGCAGTTTCGGGACAGGGGACTACGAGCAGTACTTC.

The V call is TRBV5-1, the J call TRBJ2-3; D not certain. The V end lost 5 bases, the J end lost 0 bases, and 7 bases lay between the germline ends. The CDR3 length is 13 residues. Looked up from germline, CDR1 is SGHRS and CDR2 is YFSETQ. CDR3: CASRGLSTDTQYF. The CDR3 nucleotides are TGCGCCAGCAGAGGCCTAAGCACAGATACGCAGTATTTT.

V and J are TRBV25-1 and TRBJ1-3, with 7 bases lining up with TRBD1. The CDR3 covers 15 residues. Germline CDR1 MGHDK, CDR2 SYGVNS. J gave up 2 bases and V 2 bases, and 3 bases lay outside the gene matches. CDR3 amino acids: CASSEMTGPGNTIYF. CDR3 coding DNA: TGTGCCAGCAGTGAAATGACAGGGCCTGGAAACACCATATATTTT.

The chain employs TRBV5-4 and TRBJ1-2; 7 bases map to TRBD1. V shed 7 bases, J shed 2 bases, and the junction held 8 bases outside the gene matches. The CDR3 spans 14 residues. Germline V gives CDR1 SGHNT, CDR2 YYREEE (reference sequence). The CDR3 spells CASGSQTGNYGYTF. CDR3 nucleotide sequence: TGTGCCAGCGGCTCCCAGACAGGGAACTATGGCTACACCTTC.

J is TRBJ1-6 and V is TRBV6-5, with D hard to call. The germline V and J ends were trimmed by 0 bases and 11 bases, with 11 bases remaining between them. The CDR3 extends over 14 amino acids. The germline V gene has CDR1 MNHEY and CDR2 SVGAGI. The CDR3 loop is CASSYSELVTPLHF. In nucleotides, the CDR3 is TGTGCCAGCAGTTACTCGGAACTGGTAACACCCCTCCACTTT.

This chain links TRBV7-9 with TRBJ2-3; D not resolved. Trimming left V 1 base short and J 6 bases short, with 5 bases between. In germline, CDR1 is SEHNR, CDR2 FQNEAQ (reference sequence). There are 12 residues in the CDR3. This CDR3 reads CASSLGLDTQYF. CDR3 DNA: TGTGCCAGCAGCTTAGGGCTCGATACGCAGTATTTT.

The CDR3 DNA reads as TGTGCCAGCTCACCACCGGGGGGGAACTATGGCTACACCTTC. Translation: CASSPPGGNYGYTF. The V and J genes are TRBV18 and TRBJ1-2; D may be TRBD1 (5 bases). This CDR3 spans 14 amino acids. In germline, CDR1 is KGHSH, CDR2 LQKENI. Trimming shortened V by 0 bases and J by 2 bases, and 7 bases separated the two germline ends. Based on the CDR3 plus reference TRBV18 and TRBJ1-2, the full variable domain is NAGVMQNPRHLVRRRGQEARLRCSPMKGHSHVYWYRQLPEEGLKFMVYLQKENIIDESGMPKERFSAEFPKEGPSILRIQQVVRGDSAAYFCASSPPGGNYGYTFGSGTRLTVV.

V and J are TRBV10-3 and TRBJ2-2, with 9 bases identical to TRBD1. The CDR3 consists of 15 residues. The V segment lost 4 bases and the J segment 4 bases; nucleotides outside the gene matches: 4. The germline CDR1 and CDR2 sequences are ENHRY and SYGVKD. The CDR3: CAISGRTGATGELFF. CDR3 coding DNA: TGTGCCATCAGTGGACGGACAGGGGCCACCGGGGAGCTGTTTTTT.

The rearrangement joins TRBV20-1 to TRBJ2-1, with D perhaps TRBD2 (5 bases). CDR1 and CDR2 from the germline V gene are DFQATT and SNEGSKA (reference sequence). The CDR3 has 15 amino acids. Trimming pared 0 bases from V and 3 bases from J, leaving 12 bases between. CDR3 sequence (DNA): TGCAGTGCTAGAGATCCGGGATTCGACTACAATGAGCAGTTCTTC. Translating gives CSARDPGFDYNEQFF.

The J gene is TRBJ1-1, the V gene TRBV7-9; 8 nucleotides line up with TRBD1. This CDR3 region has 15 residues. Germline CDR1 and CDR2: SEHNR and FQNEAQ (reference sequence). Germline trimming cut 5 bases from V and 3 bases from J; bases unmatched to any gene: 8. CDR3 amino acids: CASSAADRVDTEAFF. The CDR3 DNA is TGTGCCAGCAGCGCGGCGGACAGGGTGGACACTGAAGCTTTCTTT.